A single sample is the source of the 10 T cell receptor beta chains below, sequenced in a study of Ad26.COV2.S vaccination and SARS-CoV-2 variants. Treatment denoted: around 19 received Ad26.COV2.S at low or high dose, single or two shots; five or six received placebo; per-sample allocation not given. Day 63 after the first vaccine or placebo injection was the time point for sampling. Profiled with immunoSEQ multiplex PCR; TCRdb holds only in-frame clones, not every one. The sample records approximately 350,000 clones, approximately 83% being singletons. Sequencing was performed on peripheral blood, taken in a trial of Ad26.COV2.S vaccine versus placebo. The receptors were sampled from a person aged 18-65 years who received the Ad26.COV2.S COVID-19 vaccine or a placebo.

The chain uses TRBV2 and TRBJ2-7; 7 positions match TRBD2. CDR1 is SNHLY and CDR2 is FYNNEI in the germline V gene. The CDR3 sequence is 14 residues long. Trimming took 6 bases from V and 2 from J; bases not matched to a gene: 7. CDR3 sequence (DNA): TGTGCCAGCAGGCCGGGACTAAAAACCTACGAGCAGTACTTC. It yields the protein CASRPGLKTYEQYF.

The rearrangement joins TRBV27 to TRBJ1-1; a possible D gene is TRBD1 (5 bases). CDR3 length equals 19 residues. Trimming shortened V by 5 bases and J by 0 bases, and 25 bases separated the two germline ends. Germline lookup yields CDR1 MNHEY and CDR2 SMNVEV (reference sequence). The CDR3 loop is CASSRWQAGYRELNTEAFF. CDR3 coding DNA: TGTGCCAGCAGTCGCTGGCAGGCAGGGTACCGGGAACTGAACACTGAAGCTTTCTTT.

Only a few counts were recorded for this clone. This chain links TRBV6-5 with TRBJ1-2; D unclear. The CDR3 runs 13 residues. V lost 2 bases to trimming and J lost 4 bases, with 8 bases between them. Germline loops: CDR1 MNHEY, CDR2 SVGAGI. This chain's CDR3 is CASSYEGSYGYTF. CDR3 nucleotide sequence: TGTGCCAGCAGTTACGAGGGCTCCTATGGCTACACCTTC.

This rearrangement joins TRBV4-1 to TRBJ2-5; no firm D call. Germline V gives CDR1 MGHRA, CDR2 YSYEKL. The CDR3 is made up of 14 amino acids. The V end was cut by 3 bases, the J end by 3 bases, with 11 bases between. The chain's CDR3 is CASSQRLSKETQYF. The CDR3 DNA is TGCGCCAGCAGCCAGCGATTATCCAAAGAGACCCAGTACTTC.

This clone was found once. This rearrangement joins TRBV2 to TRBJ1-4, with 7 nucleotides matching TRBD1. CDR3 length equals 11 residues. CDR1 is SNHLY and CDR2 is FYNNEI in the germline V gene. J was trimmed by 11 bases and V by 6 bases; bases with no gene match: 3. CDR3 sequence (DNA): TGTGCCAGCAGAGCACAGGGGAAACTGTTTTTT. It specifies CASRAQGKLFF.

This chain links TRBV12-5 with TRBJ2-7; D ambiguous. Germline CDR1 is LGHNT and CDR2 is FRNRAP. Trimming pared 6 bases from V and 2 bases from J, leaving 11 bases between. The CDR3 runs 13 residues. CDR3 nucleotide sequence: TGTGCTAGTGGCCCAGACGGAGCCTACGAGCAGTACTTC. Amino acid sequence: CASGPDGAYEQYF.

V gene TRBV7-9 combines with J gene TRBJ2-3, with a tentative D call TRBD2 (6 bases). V was trimmed by 4 bases and J by 3 bases, leaving 26 bases between them. The CDR3 spans 19 residues. CDR1 and CDR2 (germline): SEHNR, FQNEAQ (reference sequence). This CDR3 is CASSSVIASGVAHTDTQYF. In nucleotides, the CDR3 is TGTGCCAGCAGCTCCGTTATAGCATCGGGAGTAGCGCATACAGATACGCAGTATTTT.

V and J are TRBV14 and TRBJ2-1, with 7 positions matching TRBD2. V lost 1 base and J lost 0; bases outside the gene matches: 6. The CDR3 loop spans 17 amino acids. Germline loops: CDR1 SGHDN, CDR2 FVKESK. CDR3 region: CASSQGLRTSSYNEQFF. The CDR3 DNA reads TGTGCCAGCAGCCAAGGCCTCCGGACTAGCTCCTACAATGAGCAGTTCTTC.

This chain links TRBV9 with TRBJ2-2; no firm D call. The germline V gene encodes CDR1 SGDLS and CDR2 YYNGEE. The CDR3 is 15 amino acids. Trimming removed 1 base from V and 5 bases from J, with 12 bases in between. CDR3 in amino acids: CASSVRGSMTGELFF. In DNA form, the CDR3 reads TGTGCCAGCAGCGTACGTGGATCCATGACCGGGGAGCTGTTTTTT.

The CDR3 DNA sequence: TGTGCCAGCAGCCGGGACAGGGGAAACACCATATATTTT. This sequence encodes CASSRDRGNTIYF. The rearrangement joins TRBV7-8 to TRBJ1-3; 8 bases are a match to TRBD1. This CDR3 is 13 amino acids long. V gave up 5 bases and J gave up 4 bases; unmatched junction bases: 1. The germline V gene has CDR1 SGHVS and CDR2 FQNEAQ.